A selection of T cell receptor beta chains follows, all from one sample in a study of technical replicates of blood from a handful of donors. Profiled with immunoSEQ multiplex PCR; TCRdb holds only in-frame clones, not every one. The sample contains over 60,000 clones, roughly 93% of which appear only once. Sequencing used T cells isolated from PBMCs. All receptors derive from a human donor in good health. CDR3s include the opening cysteine and the closing phenylalanine or tryptophan. The D gene is left open where the match is weak. Clone size is shown for a subset of rows, as once, few, many or a class of expanded clone.

j_call | d_call | clone_size | v_call | cdr3_nt | cdr3_aa
TRBJ2-3 | TRBD2 | NA | TRBV6-6 | TGTGCCGTCGGACTAGCCGGCACAGATACGCAGTATTTT | CAVGLAGTDTQYF
TRBJ2-7 | NA | NA | TRBV11-2 | TGTGCCAGCAGCCCCTCCTTCTCTACCTACGAGCAGTACTTC | CASSPSFSTYEQYF
TRBJ1-2 | TRBD1 | few | TRBV7-9 | TGTGCCAGCAGCTTCGGCTCGACAGGGGGCGATGGCTACACCTTC | CASSFGSTGGDGYTF
TRBJ2-3 | TRBD2 | NA | TRBV5-1 | TGCGCCAGCAGCTTGGGTTCCACAACAACCCTAGCGGGGGATGCTGGATCTTTT | CASSLGSTTTLAGDAGSF
TRBJ1-5 | TRBD1 | NA | TRBV27 | TGTGCCAGCAGGACAGGGGAGGGAGATCAGCCCCAGCATTTT | CASRTGEGDQPQHF
TRBJ2-7 | TRBD1 | NA | TRBV5-1 | TGCGCCAGCAGCTTGGGGTCGAGTGGACAGGGGGCATGGGAGCAGTACTTC | CASSLGSSGQGAWEQYF
TRBJ1-2 | NA | NA | TRBV7-9 | TGTGCCAGCAGCTTAGGTGGAGCGGTCGGCTACACCTTC | CASSLGGAVGYTF
TRBJ2-7 | TRBD2 | NA | TRBV5-1 | TGCGCCAGCAGCCAGGGCGGGGAGGGCTACGAGCAGTACTTC | CASSQGGEGYEQYF
TRBJ1-4 | TRBD1 | NA | TRBV5-1 | TGCGCCAGCAGCCCGGGGGACAGGGGCTCGGTTGAAAAACTGTTTTTT | CASSPGDRGSVEKLFF
TRBJ2-1 | NA | NA | TRBV4-1 | TGCGCCAGCAGCCAAGAACAGGCAACCTACAATGAGCAGTTCTTC | CASSQEQATYNEQFF
TRBJ2-3 | NA | NA | TRBV15 | TGTGCCACCAGCATTCCCCGTGTTCGAGATACGCAGTATTTT | CATSIPRVRDTQYF
TRBJ2-7 | NA | NA | TRBV14 | TGTGCCAGCAGCCAAGCACAGGGCCCCTACGAGCAGTACTTC | CASSQAQGPYEQYF
TRBJ2-3 | TRBD2 | NA | TRBV7-2 | TGTGCCAGCAGCTTGAGGCTAGCGGGGGTAGCAGATACGCAGTATTTT | CASSLRLAGVADTQYF
TRBJ2-5 | TRBD1 | NA | TRBV4-1 | TGCGCCAGCAGTTGGACAGGGGGCCAAGAGACCCAGTACTTC | CASSWTGGQETQYF
TRBJ2-5 | TRBD1 | NA | TRBV2 | TGTGCCAGCAGTGGACAGGGCACCCAGTACTTC | CASSGQGTQYF
TRBJ2-3 | TRBD2 | NA | TRBV5-1 | TGCGCCAGCAGCTCTGCGCTAGCGGGGACCACAGATACGCAGTATTTT | CASSSALAGTTDTQYF
TRBJ1-3 | TRBD1 | NA | TRBV5-1 | TGCGCCAGCATCCGGACAGGGGTTGGAAACACCATATATTTT | CASIRTGVGNTIYF
TRBJ1-1 | NA | once | TRBV27 | TGTGCCAGCATGTGGGCAGGGAACACTGAAGCTTTCTTT | CASMWAGNTEAFF
TRBJ2-5 | TRBD2 | NA | TRBV11-3 | TGTGCCAGCAGCTTATCCTCTAGCGGGAGGGGTGAGACCCAGTACTTC | CASSLSSSGRGETQYF
TRBJ2-2 | NA | NA | TRBV4-1 | TGCGCCAGCAGCCAATACGGGAGAAGCACCGGGGAGCTGTTTTTT | CASSQYGRSTGELFF
TRBJ2-2 | NA | NA | TRBV29-1 | TGCAGCGTTGAACGGATCGGGATGAACACCGGGGAGCTGTTTTTT | CSVERIGMNTGELFF
TRBJ1-5 | TRBD1 | NA | TRBV16 | TGTGCCAGCAGCCCCCGCCCGGGACAGGTTGGCAATCAGCCCCAGCATTTT | CASSPRPGQVGNQPQHF
TRBJ2-5 | NA | NA | TRBV7-7 | TGTGCTAGCAGCTTACGGCTTAGTGTCGGGGAGGAGACCCAGTACTTC | CASSLRLSVGEETQYF
TRBJ1-1 | NA | NA | TRBV5-5 | TGTGCCAGCAGCTTAAAGCAGGGGATTAACACTGAAGCTTTCTTT | CASSLKQGINTEAFF
TRBJ2-7 | TRBD1 | NA | TRBV28 | TGTGCCAGCGAGGACAGGGGGCCCCACGAGCAGTACTTC | CASEDRGPHEQYF
TRBJ2-3 | NA | NA | TRBV4-1 | TGCGCCAGCAGCCAAGTCGAGGGGGGCACAGATACGCAGTATTTT | CASSQVEGGTDTQYF
TRBJ2-1 | TRBD2 | NA | TRBV19 | TGTGCCAGTAGTATTAGACGCCGCGGGACTAGCGGCGGGAATGAGCAGTTCTTC | CASSIRRRGTSGGNEQFF
TRBJ1-2 | NA | NA | TRBV5-1 | TGCGCCAGCAGCTTGAGCCCTACTAACTATGGCTACACCTTC | CASSLSPTNYGYTF
TRBJ2-7 | TRBD1 | NA | TRBV5-5 | TGTGCCAGCAGCCCCCGGACAGGGGGGAGCTCCTACGAGCAGTACTTC | CASSPRTGGSSYEQYF
TRBJ1-1 | NA | NA | TRBV7-8 | TGTGCCAGCAGTGGAAACAAAGGACGGGGGAACACTGAAGCTTTCTTT | CASSGNKGRGNTEAFF
TRBJ2-7 | TRBD1 | NA | TRBV6-5 | TGTGCCAGCAGTCAAAACAGGGGAACCTACGAGCAGTACTTC | CASSQNRGTYEQYF
TRBJ1-1 | NA | once | TRBV23-1 | TGCGCCAGCAGTCAATCGAAAGGACACCTTGAAGCTTTCTTT | CASSQSKGHLEAFF
TRBJ1-3 | NA | NA | TRBV5-5 | TGTGCCAGCAGCTTGGCTGGGACAACCGGAAACACCATATATTTT | CASSLAGTTGNTIYF
TRBJ2-7 | TRBD1 | NA | TRBV15 | TGTGCCACCAGCAGAGGGGCCCAGGGGGCCTACGAGCAGTACTTC | CATSRGAQGAYEQYF
TRBJ2-5 | NA | NA | TRBV7-9 | TGTGCCAGCAGCCAGTACCAAGAGACCCAGTACTTC | CASSQYQETQYF
TRBJ1-2 | NA | NA | TRBV10-3 | TGTGCCATCAGTAGCACCTACGACTATGGCTACACCTTC | CAISSTYDYGYTF
TRBJ1-6 | TRBD1 | few | TRBV11-3 | TGTGCCAGCGAACAGGGGGGAAGGACCTCCTTT | CASEQGGRTSF
TRBJ1-4 | TRBD1 | NA | TRBV5-4 | TGTGCCAGCAGCCTGGGACAGGGTGAAAAACTGTTTTTT | CASSLGQGEKLFF
TRBJ2-7 | NA | NA | TRBV25-1 | TGTGCCAGCAGACACGCCTACGAGCAGTACTTC | CASRHAYEQYF
TRBJ2-5 | TRBD1 | NA | TRBV6-5 | TGTGCCAGCAGGACAGGACAGGGGATTGGGACCCAGTACTTC | CASRTGQGIGTQYF
TRBJ2-7 | NA | NA | TRBV5-1 | TGCGCCAGCAGCTTGGGGATTTCAGGCTTCGGAGAGCAGTACTTC | CASSLGISGFGEQYF
TRBJ2-3 | TRBD2 | NA | TRBV5-1 | TGCGCCAGCAGCACAACTAGCGGGGGGGCGGCAGATACGCAGTATTTT | CASSTTSGGAADTQYF
TRBJ2-3 | NA | NA | TRBV6-1 | TGTGCCAGCCACCAGATCCGCACAGATACGCAGTATTTT | CASHQIRTDTQYF
TRBJ1-2 | NA | NA | TRBV6-1 | TGTGCCAGCAGTGAGGGGGGGGCTGGGGGTGGCTACACCTTC | CASSEGGAGGGYTF
TRBJ1-4 | NA | NA | TRBV19 | TGTGCCAGTAGTAGAGGCCGGGAGGGTGAAAAACTGTTTTTT | CASSRGREGEKLFF
TRBJ1-2 | TRBD1 | NA | TRBV20-1 | TGCAGTGCTCCACAGGGGTATGGCTACACCTTC | CSAPQGYGYTF
TRBJ1-1 | TRBD1 | few | TRBV30 | TGTGCCTGGAGTGTACTCTTCGGACAGGGGAACACTGAAGCTTTCTTT | CAWSVLFGQGNTEAFF
TRBJ2-5 | TRBD2 | NA | TRBV27 | TGTGCCAGCAGGACACTAGCGGGAGGGCCCAAAGAGACCCAGTACTTC | CASRTLAGGPKETQYF
TRBJ2-1 | TRBD1 | NA | TRBV9 | TGTGCCAGCAGCGCTACCGGGACAGGAGACAATGAGCAGTTCTTC | CASSATGTGDNEQFF
TRBJ2-2 | NA | NA | TRBV7-9 | TGTGCCAGCAGCTTAAACAGGAAGGCCTTCACCGGGGAGCTGTTTTTT | CASSLNRKAFTGELFF
TRBJ1-1 | TRBD1 | NA | TRBV27 | TGTGCCAGCAGTTTCATAGGTATGACAGGGGCTGAAGCTTTCTTT | CASSFIGMTGAEAFF
TRBJ1-1 | NA | NA | TRBV30 | TGTGCCTGGGGGGCAGTGAACACTGAAGCTTTCTTT | CAWGAVNTEAFF